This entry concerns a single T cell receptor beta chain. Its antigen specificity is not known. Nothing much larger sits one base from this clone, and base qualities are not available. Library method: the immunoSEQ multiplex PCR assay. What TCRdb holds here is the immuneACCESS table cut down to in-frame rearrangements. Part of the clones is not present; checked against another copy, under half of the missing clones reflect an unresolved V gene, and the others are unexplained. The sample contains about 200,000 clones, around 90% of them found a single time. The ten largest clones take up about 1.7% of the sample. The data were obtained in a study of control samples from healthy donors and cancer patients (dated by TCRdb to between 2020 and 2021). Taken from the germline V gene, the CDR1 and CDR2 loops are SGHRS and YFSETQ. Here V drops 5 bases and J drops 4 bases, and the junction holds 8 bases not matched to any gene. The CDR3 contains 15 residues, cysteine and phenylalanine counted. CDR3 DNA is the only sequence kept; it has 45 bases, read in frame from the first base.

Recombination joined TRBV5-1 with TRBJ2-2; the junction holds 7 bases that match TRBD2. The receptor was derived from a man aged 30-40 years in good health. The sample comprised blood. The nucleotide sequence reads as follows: TGCGCCAGCAGTCGGGGCGGGGGAGGCACCGGGGAGCTGTTTTTT. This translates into CASSRGGGGTGELFF.